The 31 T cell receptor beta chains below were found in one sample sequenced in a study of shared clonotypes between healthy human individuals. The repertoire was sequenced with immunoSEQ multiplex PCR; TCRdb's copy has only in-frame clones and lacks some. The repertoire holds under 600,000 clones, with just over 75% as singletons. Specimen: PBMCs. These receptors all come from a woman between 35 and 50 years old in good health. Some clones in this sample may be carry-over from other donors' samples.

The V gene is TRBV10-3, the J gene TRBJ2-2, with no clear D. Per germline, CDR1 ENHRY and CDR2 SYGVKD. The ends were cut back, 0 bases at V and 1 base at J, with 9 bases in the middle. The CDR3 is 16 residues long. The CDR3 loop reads CAISESGSQNTGELFF. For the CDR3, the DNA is TGTGCCATCAGTGAGTCAGGCTCCCAGAACACCGGGGAGCTGTTTTTT.

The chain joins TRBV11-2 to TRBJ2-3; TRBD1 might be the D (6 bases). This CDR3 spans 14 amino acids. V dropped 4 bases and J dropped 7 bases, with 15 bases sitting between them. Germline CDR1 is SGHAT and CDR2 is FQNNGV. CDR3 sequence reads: CASSYDRPLHTQYF. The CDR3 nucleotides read TGTGCCAGCAGCTACGACAGGCCCCTACATACGCAGTATTTT.

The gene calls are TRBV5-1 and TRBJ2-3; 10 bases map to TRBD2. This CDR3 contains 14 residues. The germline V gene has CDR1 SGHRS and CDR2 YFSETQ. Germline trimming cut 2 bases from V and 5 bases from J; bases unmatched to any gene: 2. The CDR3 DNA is TGCGCCAGCAGCTTAACTAGCGGGATAGATACGCAGTATTTT. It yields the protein CASSLTSGIDTQYF. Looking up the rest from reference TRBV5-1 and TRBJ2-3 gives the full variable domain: KAGVTQTPRYLIKTRGQQVTLSCSPISGHRSVSWYQQTPGQGLQFLFEYFSETQRNKGNFPGRFSGRQFSNSRSEMNVSTLELGDSALYLCASSLTSGIDTQYFGPGTRLTVL.

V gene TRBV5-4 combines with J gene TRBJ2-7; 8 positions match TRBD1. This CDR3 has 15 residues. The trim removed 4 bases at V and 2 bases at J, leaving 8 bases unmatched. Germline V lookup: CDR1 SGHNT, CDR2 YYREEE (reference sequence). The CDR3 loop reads CASSTRQGLTYEQYF. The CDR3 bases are TGTGCCAGCAGCACCCGACAGGGGCTAACCTACGAGCAGTACTTC.

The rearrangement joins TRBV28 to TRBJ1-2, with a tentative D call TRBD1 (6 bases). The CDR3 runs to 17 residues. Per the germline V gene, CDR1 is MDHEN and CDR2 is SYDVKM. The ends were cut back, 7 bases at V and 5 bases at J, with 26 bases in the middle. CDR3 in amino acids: CASNPGDILYEKYGYTF. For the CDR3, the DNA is TGTGCCAGCAACCCGGGGGACATTCTCTACGAGAAATATGGCTACACCTTC.

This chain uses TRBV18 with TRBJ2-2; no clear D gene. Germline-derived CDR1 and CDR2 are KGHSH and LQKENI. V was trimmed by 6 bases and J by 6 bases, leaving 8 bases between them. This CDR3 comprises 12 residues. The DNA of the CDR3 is TGTGCCAGCTCGCTGGTCTCCGGGGAGCTGTTTTTT. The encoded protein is CASSLVSGELFF.

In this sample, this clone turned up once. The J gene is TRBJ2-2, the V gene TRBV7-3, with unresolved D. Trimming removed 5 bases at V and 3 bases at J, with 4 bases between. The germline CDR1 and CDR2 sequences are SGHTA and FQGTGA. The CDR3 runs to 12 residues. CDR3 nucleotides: TGTGCCAGCAGCCCGTACACCGGGGAGCTGTTTTTT. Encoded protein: CASSPYTGELFF.

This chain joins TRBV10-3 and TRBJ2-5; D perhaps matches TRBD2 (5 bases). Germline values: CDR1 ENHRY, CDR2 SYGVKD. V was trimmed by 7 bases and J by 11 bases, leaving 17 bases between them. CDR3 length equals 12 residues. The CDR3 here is CAIKAAFGEQYF. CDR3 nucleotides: TGTGCCATCAAAGCGGCCTTTGGAGAGCAGTACTTC.

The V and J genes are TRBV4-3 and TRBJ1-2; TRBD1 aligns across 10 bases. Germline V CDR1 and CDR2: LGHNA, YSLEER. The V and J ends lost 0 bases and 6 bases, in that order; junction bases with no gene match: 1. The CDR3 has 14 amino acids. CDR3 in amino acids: CASSQEDRGHGYTF. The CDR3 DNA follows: TGCGCCAGCAGCCAAGAAGACAGGGGGCATGGCTACACCTTC.

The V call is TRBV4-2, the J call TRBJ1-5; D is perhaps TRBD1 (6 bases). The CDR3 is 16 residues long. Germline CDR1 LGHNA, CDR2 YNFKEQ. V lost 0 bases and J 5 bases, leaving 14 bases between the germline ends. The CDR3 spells CASSQDQGIRDQPQHF. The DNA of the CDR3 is TGTGCCAGCAGCCAAGATCAGGGGATAAGGGATCAGCCCCAGCATTTT.

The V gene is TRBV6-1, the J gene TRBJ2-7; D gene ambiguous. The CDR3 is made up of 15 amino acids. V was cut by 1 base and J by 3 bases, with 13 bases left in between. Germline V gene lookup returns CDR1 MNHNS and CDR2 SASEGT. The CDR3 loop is CASSEGPQVVYEQYF. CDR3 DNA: TGTGCCAGCAGTGAAGGACCCCAGGTAGTCTACGAGCAGTACTTC.

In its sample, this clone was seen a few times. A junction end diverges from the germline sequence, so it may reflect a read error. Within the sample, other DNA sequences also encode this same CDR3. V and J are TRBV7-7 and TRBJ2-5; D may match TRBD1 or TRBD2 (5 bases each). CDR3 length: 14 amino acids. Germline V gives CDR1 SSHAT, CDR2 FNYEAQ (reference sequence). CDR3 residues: CASSPLGRKETQYF. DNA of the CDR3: TGTGCTAGCAGCCCCCTGGGACGGAAGGAGACCCAGTACTTC.

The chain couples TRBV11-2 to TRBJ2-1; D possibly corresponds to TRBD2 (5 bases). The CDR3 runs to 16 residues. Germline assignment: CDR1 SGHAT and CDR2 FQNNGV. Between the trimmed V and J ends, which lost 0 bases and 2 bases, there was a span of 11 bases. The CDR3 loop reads CASSLDLAPTYNEQFF. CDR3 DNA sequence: TGTGCCAGCAGCTTAGATTTAGCGCCGACCTACAATGAGCAGTTCTTC.

The CDR3 region has the DNA TGTGCCAGCTCACCGTGGGCGGGAGGCGGGAATGAGCAGTTCTTC. Amino acids: CASSPWAGGGNEQFF. This chain joins TRBV18 and TRBJ2-1, with 8 nucleotides matching TRBD2. The CDR3 runs to 15 residues. The trim removed 3 bases at V and 7 bases at J, leaving 8 bases unmatched. The germline gives CDR1 KGHSH, CDR2 LQKENI.

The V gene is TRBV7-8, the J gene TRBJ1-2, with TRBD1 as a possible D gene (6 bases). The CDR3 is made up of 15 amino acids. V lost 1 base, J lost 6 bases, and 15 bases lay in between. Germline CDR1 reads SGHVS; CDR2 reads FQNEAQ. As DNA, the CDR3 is TGTGCCAGCAGCTTAGGGACAGCCACTCCCGATGGCTACACCTTC. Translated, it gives CASSLGTATPDGYTF.

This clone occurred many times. Here the CDR3 reads CASSSSGRSYNEQFF. CDR3 nucleotides: TGTGCCAGCAGCTCTAGCGGGAGATCCTACAATGAGCAGTTCTTC. This chain uses TRBV7-6 with TRBJ2-1, with TRBD2 matching 10 bases. Germline V gene lookup returns CDR1 SGHVS and CDR2 FNYEAQ. This CDR3 is built from 15 residues. V was clipped by 4 bases and J by 1 base; unmatched bases: 1. The complete variable domain, with remaining parts taken from reference TRBV7-6 and TRBJ2-1, reads GAGVSQSPRYKVTKRGQDVALRCDPISGHVSLYWYRQALGQGPEFLTYFNYEAQQDKSGLPNDRFSAERPEGSISTLTIQRTEQRDSAMYRCASSSSGRSYNEQFFGPGTRLTVL.

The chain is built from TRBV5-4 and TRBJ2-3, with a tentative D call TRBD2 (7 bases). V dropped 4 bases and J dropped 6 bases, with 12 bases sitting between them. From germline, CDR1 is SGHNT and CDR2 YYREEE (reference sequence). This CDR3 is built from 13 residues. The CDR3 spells CASSGGAVDTQYF. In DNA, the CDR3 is TGTGCCAGCAGCGGGGGGGCGGTGGATACGCAGTATTTT.

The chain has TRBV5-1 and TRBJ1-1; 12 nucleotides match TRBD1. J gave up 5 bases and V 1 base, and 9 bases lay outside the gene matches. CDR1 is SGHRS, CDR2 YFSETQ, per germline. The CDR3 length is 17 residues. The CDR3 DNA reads TGCGCCAGCAGCTTGAGGGGACAGGGGGCGATTAAAACTGAAGCTTTCTTT. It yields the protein CASSLRGQGAIKTEAFF.

CDR3 residues: CATYRDTQYF. In DNA, the CDR3 is TGTGCCACATATAGGGATACGCAGTATTTT. J is TRBJ2-3 and V is TRBV6-1; no firm D call. Germline CDR1 MNHNS, CDR2 SASEGT. The CDR3 runs 10 residues. V was clipped by 10 bases and J by 6 bases, with 8 bases between them.

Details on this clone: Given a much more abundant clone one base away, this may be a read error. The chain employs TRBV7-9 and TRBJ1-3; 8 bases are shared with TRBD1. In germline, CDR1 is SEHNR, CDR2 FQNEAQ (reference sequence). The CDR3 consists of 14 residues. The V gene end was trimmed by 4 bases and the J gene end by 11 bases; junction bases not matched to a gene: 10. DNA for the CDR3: TGTGCCAGCAGCTCGACCGGACAGGGAGACGCCATATATTTT. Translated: CASSSTGQGDAIYF.

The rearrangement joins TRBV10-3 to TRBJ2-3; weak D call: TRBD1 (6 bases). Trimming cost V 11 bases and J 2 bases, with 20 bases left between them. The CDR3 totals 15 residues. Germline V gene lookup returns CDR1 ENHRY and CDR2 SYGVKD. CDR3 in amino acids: CAVRDTGGPTDTQYF. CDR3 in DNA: TGTGCCGTTAGGGACACCGGTGGTCCCACAGATACGCAGTATTTT.

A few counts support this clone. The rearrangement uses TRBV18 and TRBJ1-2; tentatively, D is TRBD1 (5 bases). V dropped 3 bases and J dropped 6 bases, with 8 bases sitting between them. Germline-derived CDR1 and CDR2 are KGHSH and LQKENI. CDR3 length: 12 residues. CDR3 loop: CASSPGGDGYTF. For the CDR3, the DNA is TGTGCCAGCTCACCGGGAGGGGATGGCTACACCTTC.

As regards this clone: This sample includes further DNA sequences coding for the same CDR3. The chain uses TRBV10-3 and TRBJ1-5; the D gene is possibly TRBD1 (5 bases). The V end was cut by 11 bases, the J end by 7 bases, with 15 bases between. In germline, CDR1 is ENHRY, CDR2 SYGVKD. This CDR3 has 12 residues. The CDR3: CASRGGGQPQHF. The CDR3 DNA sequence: TGTGCCTCCCGGGGGGGTGGGCAGCCCCAGCATTTT.

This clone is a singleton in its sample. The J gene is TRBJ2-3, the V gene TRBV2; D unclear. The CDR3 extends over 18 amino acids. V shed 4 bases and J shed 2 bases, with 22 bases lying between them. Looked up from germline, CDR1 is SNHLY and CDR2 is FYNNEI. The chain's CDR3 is CASSGVYSIKRSTDTQYF. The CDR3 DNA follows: TGTGCCAGCAGTGGGGTCTACTCAATAAAGCGCTCCACAGATACGCAGTATTTT.

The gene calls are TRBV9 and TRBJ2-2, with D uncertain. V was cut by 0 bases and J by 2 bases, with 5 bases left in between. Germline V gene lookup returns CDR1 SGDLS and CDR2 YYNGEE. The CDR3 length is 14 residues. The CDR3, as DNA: TGTGCCAGCAGCGTAGTTTTTAACACCGGGGAGCTGTTTTTT. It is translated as CASSVVFNTGELFF.

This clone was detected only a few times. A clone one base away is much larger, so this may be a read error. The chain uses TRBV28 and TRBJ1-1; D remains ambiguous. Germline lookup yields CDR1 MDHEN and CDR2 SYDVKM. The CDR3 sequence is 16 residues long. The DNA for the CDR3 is TGTGCCAGCAGTTCATATTCCCGAGACATTCTCGGTGAAGCTCTCTTT. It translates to CASSSYSRDILGEALF.

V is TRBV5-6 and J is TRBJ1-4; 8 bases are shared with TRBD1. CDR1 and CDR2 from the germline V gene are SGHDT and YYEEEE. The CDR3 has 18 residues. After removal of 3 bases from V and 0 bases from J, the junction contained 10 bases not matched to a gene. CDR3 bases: TGTGCCAGCAGCTGGGGACAGGTGGCGGGTCCAACTAATGAAAAACTGTTTTTT. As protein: CASSWGQVAGPTNEKLFF.

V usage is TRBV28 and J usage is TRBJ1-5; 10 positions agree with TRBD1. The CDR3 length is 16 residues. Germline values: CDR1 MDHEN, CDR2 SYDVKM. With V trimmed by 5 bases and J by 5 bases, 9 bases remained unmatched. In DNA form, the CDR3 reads TGTGCCAGCAGTCTGGGACAGGGGTATTTGGATCAGCCCCAGCATTTT. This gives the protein CASSLGQGYLDQPQHF.

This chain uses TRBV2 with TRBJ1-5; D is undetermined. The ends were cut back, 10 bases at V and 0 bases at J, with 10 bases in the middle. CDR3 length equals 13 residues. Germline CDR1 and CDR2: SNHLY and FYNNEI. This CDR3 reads CATHGDSNQPQHF. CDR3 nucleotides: TGTGCCACCCACGGGGATAGCAATCAGCCCCAGCATTTT.

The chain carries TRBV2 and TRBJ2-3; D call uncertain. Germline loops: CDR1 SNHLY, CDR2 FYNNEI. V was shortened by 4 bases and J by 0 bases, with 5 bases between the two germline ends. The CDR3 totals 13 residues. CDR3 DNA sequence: TGTGCCAGCAGTGTGGAAAGCACAGATACGCAGTATTTT. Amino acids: CASSVESTDTQYF.

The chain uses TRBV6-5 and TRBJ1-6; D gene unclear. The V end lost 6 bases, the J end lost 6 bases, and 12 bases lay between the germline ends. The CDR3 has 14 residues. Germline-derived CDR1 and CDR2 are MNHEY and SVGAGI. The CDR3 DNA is TGTGCCAGCAGCCTCGGCGAGCTTAATTCACCCCTCCACTTT. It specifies CASSLGELNSPLHF.